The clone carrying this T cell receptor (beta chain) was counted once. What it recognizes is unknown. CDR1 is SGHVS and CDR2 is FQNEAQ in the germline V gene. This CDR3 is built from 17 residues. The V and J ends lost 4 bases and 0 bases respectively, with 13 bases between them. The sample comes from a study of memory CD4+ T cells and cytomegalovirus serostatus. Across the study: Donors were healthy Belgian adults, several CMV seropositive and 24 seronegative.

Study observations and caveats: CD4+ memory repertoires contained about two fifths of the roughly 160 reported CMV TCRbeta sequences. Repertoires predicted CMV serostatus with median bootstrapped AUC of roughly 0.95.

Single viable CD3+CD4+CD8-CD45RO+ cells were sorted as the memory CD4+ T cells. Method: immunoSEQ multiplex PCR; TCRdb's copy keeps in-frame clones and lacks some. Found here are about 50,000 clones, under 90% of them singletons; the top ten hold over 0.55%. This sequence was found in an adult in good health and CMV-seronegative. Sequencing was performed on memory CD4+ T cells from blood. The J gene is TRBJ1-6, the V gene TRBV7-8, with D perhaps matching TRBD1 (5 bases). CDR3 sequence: CASSSQGRSSYNSPLHF. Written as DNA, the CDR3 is TGTGCCAGCAGCTCTCAGGGTCGAAGCTCCTATAATTCACCCCTCCACTTT.